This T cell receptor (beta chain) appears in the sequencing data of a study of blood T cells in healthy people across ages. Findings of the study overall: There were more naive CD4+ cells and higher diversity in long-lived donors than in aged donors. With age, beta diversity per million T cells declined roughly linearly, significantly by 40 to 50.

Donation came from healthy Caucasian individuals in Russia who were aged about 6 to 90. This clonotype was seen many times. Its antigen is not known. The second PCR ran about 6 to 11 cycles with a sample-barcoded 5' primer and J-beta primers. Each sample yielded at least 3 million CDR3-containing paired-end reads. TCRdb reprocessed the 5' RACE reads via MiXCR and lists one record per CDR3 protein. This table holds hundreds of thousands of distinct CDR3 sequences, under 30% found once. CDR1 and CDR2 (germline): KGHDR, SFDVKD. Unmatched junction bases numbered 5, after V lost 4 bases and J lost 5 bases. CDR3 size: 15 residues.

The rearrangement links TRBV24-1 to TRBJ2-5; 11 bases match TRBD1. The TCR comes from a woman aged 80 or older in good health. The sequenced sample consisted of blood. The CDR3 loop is CATSERTGGVETQYF. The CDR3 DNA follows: TGTGCCACCAGTGAACGGACAGGGGGCGTGGAGACCCAGTACTTC.